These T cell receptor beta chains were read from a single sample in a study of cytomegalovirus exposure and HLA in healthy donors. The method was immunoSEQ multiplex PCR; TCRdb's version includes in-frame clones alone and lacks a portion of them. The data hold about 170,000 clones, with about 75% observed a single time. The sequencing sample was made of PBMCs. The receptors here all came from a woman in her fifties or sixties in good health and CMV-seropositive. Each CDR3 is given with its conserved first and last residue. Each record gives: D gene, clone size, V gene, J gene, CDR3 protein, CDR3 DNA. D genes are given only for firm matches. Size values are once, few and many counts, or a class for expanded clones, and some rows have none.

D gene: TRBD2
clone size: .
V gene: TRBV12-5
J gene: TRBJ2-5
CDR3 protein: CASAPGLAGGQETQYF
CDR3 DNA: TGTGCTAGTGCCCCAGGACTAGCGGGGGGGCAGGAGACCCAGTACTTC

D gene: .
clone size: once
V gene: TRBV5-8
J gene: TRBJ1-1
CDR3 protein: CASSLVTGYTEAFF
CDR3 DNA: TGTGCCAGCAGCTTGGTAACAGGGTACACTGAAGCTTTCTTT

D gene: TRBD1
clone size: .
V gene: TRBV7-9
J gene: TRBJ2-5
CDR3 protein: CASRLGQGETQYF
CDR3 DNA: TGTGCCAGCAGGTTGGGACAGGGGGAGACCCAGTACTTC

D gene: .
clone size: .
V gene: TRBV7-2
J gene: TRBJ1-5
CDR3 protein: CASSQPGSQPQHF
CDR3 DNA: TGTGCCAGCAGTCAACCAGGCAGCCAGCCCCAGCATTTT

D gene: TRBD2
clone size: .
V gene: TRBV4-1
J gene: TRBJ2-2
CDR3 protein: CASLGGTSGAGELFF
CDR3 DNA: TGCGCCAGCCTTGGGGGAACAAGCGGGGCCGGGGAGCTGTTTTTT

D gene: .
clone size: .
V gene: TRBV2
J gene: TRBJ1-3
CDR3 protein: CASSNRAEGNTIYF
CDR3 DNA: TGTGCCAGCAGTAACAGGGCGGAAGGAAACACCATATATTTT

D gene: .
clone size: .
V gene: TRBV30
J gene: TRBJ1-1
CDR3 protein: CAWSVEGGRRTEAFF
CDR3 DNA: TGTGCCTGGAGTGTAGAGGGGGGGCGGAGAACTGAAGCTTTCTTT

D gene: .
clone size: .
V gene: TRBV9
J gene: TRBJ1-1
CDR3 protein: CASSPTPGYTEAFF
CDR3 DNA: TGTGCCAGCAGCCCCACCCCGGGGTACACTGAAGCTTTCTTT

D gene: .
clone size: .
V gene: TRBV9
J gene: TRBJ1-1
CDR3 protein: CASSKDSRIILF
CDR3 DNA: TGTGCCAGCAGTAAAGACAGTCGGATTATTCTCTTT

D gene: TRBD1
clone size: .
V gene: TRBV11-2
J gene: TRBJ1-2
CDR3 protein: CASSPGQERGYGYTF
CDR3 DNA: TGTGCCAGCAGCCCGGGACAGGAGAGGGGCTATGGCTACACCTTC